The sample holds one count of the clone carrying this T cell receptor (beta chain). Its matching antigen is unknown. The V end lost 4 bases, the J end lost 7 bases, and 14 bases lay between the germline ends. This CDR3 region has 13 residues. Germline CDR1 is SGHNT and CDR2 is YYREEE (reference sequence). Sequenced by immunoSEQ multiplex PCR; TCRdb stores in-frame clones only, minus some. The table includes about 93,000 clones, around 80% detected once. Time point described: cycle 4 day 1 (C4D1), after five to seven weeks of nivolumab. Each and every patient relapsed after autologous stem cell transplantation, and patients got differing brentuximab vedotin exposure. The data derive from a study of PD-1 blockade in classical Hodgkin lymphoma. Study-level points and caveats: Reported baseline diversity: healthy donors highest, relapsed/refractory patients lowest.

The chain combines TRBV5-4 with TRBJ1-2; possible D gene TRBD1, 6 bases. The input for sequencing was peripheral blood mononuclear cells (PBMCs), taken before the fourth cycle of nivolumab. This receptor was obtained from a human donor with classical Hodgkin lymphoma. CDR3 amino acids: CASSQRGGPGYTF. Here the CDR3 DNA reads TGTGCCAGCAGCCAGAGGGGGGGCCCTGGCTACACCTTC. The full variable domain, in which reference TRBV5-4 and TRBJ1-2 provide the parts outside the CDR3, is ETGVTQSPTHLIKTRGQQVTLRCSSQSGHNTVSWYQQALGQGPQFIFQYYREEENGRGNFPPRFSGLQFPNYSSELNVNALELDDSALYLCASSQRGGPGYTFGSGTRLTVV.